The 14 T cell receptor beta chains below all came from one sample that was sequenced in a study of T cell responses to AZD1222 COVID-19 vaccine (dated by TCRdb to the early 2020s). This sample's time point label indicates: baseline before first vaccination. The library came from the immunoSEQ multiplex PCR assay. Sourced from immuneACCESS, this table was stored by TCRdb with only in-frame sequences that have V and J called. A share of the clones is absent; for the studies checked, an unresolved V gene accounts for under half, and the remainder has no known explanation. The sample table lists about 120,000 clones, about 89% of them with a count of one. More than 4.5% of the sample belongs to the ten largest clones. This specimen consisted of peripheral blood, obtained on day 0 of AZD1222 vaccination. Receptor source: an adult in good health.

CDR3 amino acids: CASSWGEVNQPQHF. The CDR3 bases are TGTGCCAGCAGTTGGGGAGAAGTAAATCAGCCCCAGCATTTT. This chain uses TRBV6-2 or TRBV6-3 with TRBJ1-5, with D unresolved. From germline, CDR1 is MNHEY and CDR2 SVGEGT. Between the trimmed V and J ends, which lost 4 bases and 4 bases, there was a span of 11 bases. This CDR3 has 14 residues.

V and J are TRBV9 and TRBJ1-1, with D unresolved. Trimming stripped 0 bases from V and 3 bases from J, with 9 bases between. Germline V gene lookup returns CDR1 SGDLS and CDR2 YYNGEE. CDR3 length equals 14 residues. CDR3 coding DNA: TGTGCCAGCAGCGTAGCGACCGGGGACACTGAAGCTTTCTTT. Its protein product is CASSVATGDTEAFF.

This clone has a single count. This chain uses TRBV5-8 with TRBJ1-1; 7 bases line up with TRBD1. The CDR3 consists of 14 residues. Unmatched junction bases numbered 7, after V lost 4 bases and J lost 4 bases. Looked up from germline, CDR1 is SGHTS and CDR2 is YDEGEE. The CDR3 nucleotides read TGTGCCAGCAGCCCAACAGGGGCCGCCACTGAAGCTTTCTTT. Translation gives CASSPTGAATEAFF.

This chain uses TRBV7-9 with TRBJ1-1, with 7 bases identical to TRBD1. The germline V gene has CDR1 SEHNR and CDR2 FQNEAQ (reference sequence). V gave up 5 bases and J gave up 0 bases; unmatched junction bases: 6. The length of the CDR3 is 15 residues. The DNA of the CDR3 is TGTGCCAGCAGCCAACAGGGGATCATGAACACTGAAGCTTTCTTT. It encodes CASSQQGIMNTEAFF.

This chain connects TRBV5-1 to TRBJ2-7, with TRBD2 as a possible D gene (6 bases). V shed 4 bases and J shed 3 bases, with 17 bases lying between them. This CDR3 is built from 15 residues. The V gene's germline CDR1 is SGHRS and CDR2 YFSETQ. The CDR3 region is CASSLEGGVGYEQYF. As DNA, the CDR3 is TGCGCCAGCAGCCTGGAGGGCGGAGTTGGCTACGAGCAGTACTTC.

CDR3 in DNA: TGCGCCAGCAGCTTCAGCGGGAATGAGCAGTTCTTC. Encoded protein: CASSFSGNEQFF. The chain carries TRBV5-1 and TRBJ2-1, with a tentative D call TRBD2 (6 bases). V lost 2 bases and J 7 bases, leaving 7 bases between the germline ends. Germline CDR1 reads SGHRS; CDR2 reads YFSETQ. The CDR3 totals 12 residues.

This rearrangement joins TRBV6-5 to TRBJ1-5; D is unresolved. Trimming shortened V by 0 bases and J by 0 bases, and 9 bases separated the two germline ends. CDR3 size: 16 residues. CDR1 is MNHEY, CDR2 SVGAGI, per germline. The CDR3 protein is CASSYSRVNSNQPQHF. Written as DNA, the CDR3 is TGTGCCAGCAGTTACTCACGGGTGAATAGCAATCAGCCCCAGCATTTT.

The chain uses TRBV18 and TRBJ1-5, with D uncertain. V was cut by 1 base and J by 0 bases, with 10 bases left in between. Looked up from germline, CDR1 is KGHSH and CDR2 is LQKENI. This CDR3 contains 16 residues. The DNA of the CDR3 is TGTGCCAGCTCACCACAGTCCGCTCATAGCAATCAGCCCCAGCATTTT. It is translated as CASSPQSAHSNQPQHF. The full variable domain, with the rest looked up from reference TRBV18 and TRBJ1-5, is NAGVMQNPRHLVRRRGQEARLRCSPMKGHSHVYWYRQLPEEGLKFMVYLQKENIIDESGMPKERFSAEFPKEGPSILRIQQVVRGDSAAYFCASSPQSAHSNQPQHFGDGTRLSIL.

This clone was seen once. This chain joins TRBV7-2 and TRBJ1-4, with D maybe TRBD1 (5 bases). The CDR3 is 15 amino acids. CDR1 and CDR2 from the germline V gene are SGHTA and FQGNSA. V lost 3 bases and J 5 bases, leaving 13 bases between the germline ends. The CDR3: CASSLVDKPNEKLFF. CDR3 coding DNA: TGTGCCAGCAGCTTGGTGGACAAACCGAATGAAAAACTGTTTTTT.

This clone appeared a single time. The V gene is TRBV9, the J gene TRBJ2-2; TRBD2 matches 13 bases. The V gene's germline CDR1 is SGDLS and CDR2 YYNGEE. The V segment lost 3 bases and the J segment 4 bases; nucleotides outside the gene matches: 12. The CDR3 covers 19 residues. CDR3 protein: CASSEGLAGMVGTTGELFF. As DNA, the CDR3 is TGTGCCAGCAGCGAGGGACTAGCGGGGATGGTAGGGACCACCGGGGAGCTGTTTTTT.

The chain joins TRBV15 to TRBJ2-7; unclear D gene. Germline-derived CDR1 and CDR2 are LNHNV and YYDKDF (reference sequence). Trimming took off 3 bases at V and 2 bases at J, with 8 bases between the two ends. CDR3 length: 13 residues. For the CDR3, the DNA is TGTGCCACCAGCAGCCGACCAACCTACGAGCAGTACTTC. This sequence encodes CATSSRPTYEQYF.

The count of this clone is one. The J gene is TRBJ2-7, the V gene TRBV6-5; the D gene could be TRBD1 or TRBD2 (6 bases each). The V end lost 2 bases, the J end lost 5 bases, and 13 bases lay between the germline ends. Germline assignment: CDR1 MNHEY and CDR2 SVGAGI. This CDR3 spans 14 amino acids. CDR3 sequence: CASSYDQGRNEQYF. CDR3 bases: TGTGCCAGCAGTTACGATCAGGGGAGGAACGAGCAGTACTTC.

In its sample, this clone was seen once. The chain joins TRBV6-2 or TRBV6-3 to TRBJ1-5, with a weak D call TRBD1 (6 bases). Per germline, CDR1 MNHEY and CDR2 SVGEGT. The CDR3 runs to 15 residues. V was shortened by 4 bases and J by 4 bases, with 14 bases between the two germline ends. As DNA, the CDR3 is TGTGCCAGCAGTTCCCAGACAGGTTTTAATCAGCCCCAGCATTTT. Protein product: CASSSQTGFNQPQHF.

This chain uses TRBV29-1 with TRBJ1-1, with no clear D. This CDR3 has 10 residues. V gave up 3 bases and J gave up 11 bases, with 10 bases separating them. Germline CDR1 and CDR2: SQVTM and ANQGSEA. The CDR3 bases are TGCAGCGTTGATCCAGGACGGGCTTTCTTT. Amino acid sequence: CSVDPGRAFF.